This T cell receptor beta chain was obtained from a study of control samples from healthy donors and cancer patients. The method was immunoSEQ multiplex PCR; TCRdb's version includes in-frame clones alone and lacks a portion of them. The table lists tens of thousands of clones, over 75% of them singletons, with under 7.5% in the top ten. Unmatched junction bases numbered 8, after V lost 2 bases and J lost 4 bases. Germline values: CDR1 GTSNPN, CDR2 SVGIG (reference sequence). The CDR3 spans 15 residues. Sequencing was performed on blood. The source of this sequence is a woman in her fifties or sixties in good health. V usage is TRBV30 and J usage is TRBJ1-2; 9 nucleotides align to TRBD1. CDR3 DNA: TGTGCCTGGAGTCCTCAAGGGACAGGGAGCTATGGCTACACCTTC. Its translation: CAWSPQGTGSYGYTF.